The clone carrying this T cell receptor (beta chain) was counted once. Its specificity is not known. The data were taken from a study of Ad26.COV2.S vaccination and SARS-CoV-2 variants. Study overall: Within the COV1001 Ad26.COV2.S trial arm, the donor was enrolled. Broader study findings: Vaccine recipients and placebo recipients showed similar non-spike TCR breadth.

Germline V gene data show CDR1 as SEHNR and CDR2 as FQNEAQ (reference sequence). The CDR3 spans 15 residues. V was shortened by 1 base and J by 1 base, with 10 bases between the two germline ends. Treatment reported: some 20 received Ad26.COV2.S at low or high dose, single or two shots; about 5 received placebo; per-sample allocation not given. Samples came from day 63 after the first vaccine or placebo injection. Spike of the Wuhan-strain SARS-CoV-2 was expressed by an Ad26 vector, which formed the vaccine. The method was immunoSEQ multiplex PCR; TCRdb's version includes in-frame clones alone and lacks a portion of them. The table lists about 400,000 clones, 75% to 90% of them singletons.

The chain is built from TRBV7-9 and TRBJ2-5, with TRBD2 as a possible D gene (6 bases). Here the sequenced sample was peripheral blood, taken in a trial of Ad26.COV2.S vaccine versus placebo. The TCR originated in a person between 18 and 65 years old who received the Ad26.COV2.S COVID-19 vaccine or a placebo. CDR3: CASSLVLAVQETQYF. CDR3 DNA sequence: TGTGCCAGCAGCTTAGTTTTAGCGGTCCAAGAGACCCAGTACTTC.